What follows are 21 T cell receptor beta chains derived from one specimen sequenced in a study of blood T cell repertoires in COVID-19. Method: immunoSEQ multiplex PCR; TCRdb's copy keeps in-frame clones and lacks some. Of over 200,000 clones in the sample, under 90% were seen once. Sequenced material: peripheral blood. The receptors stem from a woman of 80 years or more with active or convalescent COVID-19.

CDR3 DNA: TGTGCCAGCAGCCCGGGTGTGGATACGCAGTATTTT. Residues: CASSPGVDTQYF. The chain uses TRBV11-2 and TRBJ2-3; D remains unclear. The V gene lost 5 bases and the J gene lost 6 bases, with 9 bases spanning the gap. Germline lookup yields CDR1 SGHAT and CDR2 FQNNGV. The CDR3 consists of 12 residues. Full variable domain (missing parts from reference TRBV11-2 and TRBJ2-3): EAGVAQSPRYKIIEKRQSVAFWCNPISGHATLYWYQQILGQGPKLLIQFQNNGVVDDSQLPKDRFSAERLKGVDSTLKIQPAKLEDSAVYLCASSPGVDTQYFGPGTRLTVL.

The chain uses TRBV5-4 and TRBJ2-1, with 14 bases identical to TRBD2. The germline gives CDR1 SGHNT, CDR2 YYREEE (reference sequence). The trim removed 4 bases at V and 8 bases at J, leaving 8 bases unmatched. CDR3 size: 16 residues. The CDR3 bases are TGTGCCAGCAGCCGCGGGACTAGCGGGGGCCCGTATGAGCAGTTCTTC. Translation: CASSRGTSGGPYEQFF.

This clone occurred a few times. This same CDR3 is encoded by further DNA sequences in the sample. The rearrangement links TRBV5-1 to TRBJ2-7, with TRBD1 matching 10 bases. There are 13 residues in the CDR3. Germline loops: CDR1 SGHRS, CDR2 YFSETQ. J was trimmed by 6 bases and V by 2 bases; bases with no gene match: 2. The CDR3 spells CASSLGQGGEQYF. The DNA for the CDR3 is TGCGCCAGCAGCTTAGGACAGGGGGGCGAGCAGTACTTC.

This chain links TRBV30 with TRBJ1-3; no clear D gene. The germline V and J ends were trimmed by 3 bases and 3 bases, with 9 bases remaining between them. Germline V lookup: CDR1 GTSNPN, CDR2 SVGIG (reference sequence). CDR3 length equals 13 residues. The CDR3 loop is CAWSRSGGNTIYF. DNA of the CDR3: TGTGCCTGGAGCCGATCGGGTGGAAACACCATATATTTT. Looking up the rest from reference TRBV30 and TRBJ1-3 gives the full variable domain: SQTIHQWPATLVQPVGSPLSLECTVEGTSNPNLYWYRQAAGRGLQLLFYSVGIGQISSEVPQNLSASRPQDRQFILSSKKLLLSDSGFYLCAWSRSGGNTIYFGEGSWLTVV.

The chain carries TRBV12-3 or TRBV12-4 and TRBJ1-3; D is undetermined. V was pared by 0 bases and J by 4 bases, with 4 bases between. The CDR3 is 13 amino acids. CDR3 residues: CASSLASGNTIYF. The CDR3 bases are TGTGCCAGCAGTTTAGCTTCGGGAAACACCATATATTTT.

The chain recombines TRBV14 with TRBJ1-6; TRBD1 matches 7 bases. Germline CDR1 and CDR2: SGHDN and FVKESK. V dropped 4 bases and J dropped 2; count of bases not matched to a gene: 8. This CDR3 is 17 amino acids long. The DNA of the CDR3 is TGTGCCAGCAGCCTTCGACAGGGAAGGACCTATAATTCACCCCTCCACTTT. Its translation: CASSLRQGRTYNSPLHF.

The genes are TRBV7-2 and TRBJ1-6; possibly TRBD1 for D (6 bases). The CDR3 totals 16 residues. Trimming pared 5 bases from V and 9 bases from J, leaving 20 bases between. Germline V gene sequence: CDR1 SGHTA, CDR2 FQGNSA. The CDR3 region is CASSQGGGRPFSPLHF. CDR3 coding DNA: TGTGCCAGCAGCCAGGGTGGGGGCCGACCATTTTCACCCCTCCACTTT.

The rearrangement links TRBV15 to TRBJ2-5; D is ambiguous. This CDR3 has 13 amino acids. CDR1 and CDR2 (germline): LNHNV, YYDKDF (reference sequence). V dropped 0 bases and J dropped 3 bases, with 5 bases sitting between them. The CDR3 loop is CATSREEEETQYF. The DNA for the CDR3 is TGTGCCACCAGCAGAGAAGAGGAAGAGACCCAGTACTTC. Looking up the rest from reference TRBV15 and TRBJ2-5 gives the full variable domain: DAMVIQNPRYQVTQFGKPVTLSCSQTLNHNVMYWYQQKSSQAPKLLFHYYDKDFNNEADTPDNFQSRRPNTSFCFLDIRSPGLGDTAMYLCATSREEEETQYFGPGTRLLVL.

This clone was seen only a few times. The chain uses TRBV5-6 and TRBJ2-7; 7 bases are shared with TRBD1. The germline gives CDR1 SGHDT, CDR2 YYEEEE. The CDR3 loop spans 15 amino acids. Trimming removed 0 bases from V and 6 bases from J; junction bases left unmatched: 9. The CDR3 here is CASSLVGQARLEQYF. CDR3 bases: TGTGCCAGCAGCTTGGTAGGACAGGCGAGACTCGAGCAGTACTTC. Together with reference TRBV5-6 and TRBJ2-7, the CDR3 gives the full variable domain: DAGVTQSPTHLIKTRGQQVTLRCSPKSGHDTVSWYQQALGQGPQFIFQYYEEEERQRGNFPDRFSGHQFPNYSSELNVNALLLGDSALYLCASSLVGQARLEQYFGPGTRLTVT.

This sequence joins TRBV6-5 and TRBJ1-2, with no clear D. The CDR3 is made up of 14 amino acids. Germline V gene data show CDR1 as MNHEY and CDR2 as SVGAGI. Trimming stripped 6 bases from V and 4 bases from J, with 15 bases between. The CDR3 region is CASSGLGRSYGYTF. DNA for the CDR3: TGTGCCAGCAGCGGATTGGGGAGAAGCTATGGCTACACCTTC.

This sequence joins TRBV28 and TRBJ2-6; tentative D call: TRBD2 (6 bases). Trimming removed 2 bases from V and 5 bases from J, with 10 bases in between. Germline lookup yields CDR1 MDHEN and CDR2 SYDVKM. The CDR3 consists of 15 residues. The CDR3 region is CASSLGGLWANVLTF. The CDR3 DNA sequence: TGTGCCAGCAGTTTAGGGGGGTTGTGGGCCAACGTCCTGACTTTC.

The chain recombines TRBV19 with TRBJ1-3, with a weak D call TRBD1 (6 bases). The CDR3 runs 19 residues. The V end was cut by 3 bases, the J end by 2 bases, with 23 bases between. Germline V gives CDR1 LNHDA, CDR2 SQIVND (reference sequence). The CDR3 bases are TGTGCCAGTAGTATTCTTGACAGGCGGTACGCGTCAACTGGAAACACCATATATTTT. Amino acid sequence: CASSILDRRYASTGNTIYF.

V gene TRBV3-1 (or the pseudogene TRBV3-2) combines with J gene TRBJ1-3; D gene ambiguous. The CDR3 contains 14 residues. The germline CDR1 and CDR2 sequences are LGHDT and YNNKEL (reference sequence). Trimming cost V 2 bases and J 4 bases, with 9 bases left between them. CDR3 DNA: TGTGCCAGCAGCCAACGAAGCTGGGGAAACACCATATATTTT. Translating it yields CASSQRSWGNTIYF.

The chain links TRBV24-1 to TRBJ1-5, with 10 nucleotides matching TRBD1. Per germline, CDR1 KGHDR and CDR2 SFDVKD. The CDR3 is 16 amino acids. V lost 4 bases to trimming and J lost 4 bases; unmatched junction nucleotides: 6. The CDR3 bases are TGTGCCACCAGTGACTCGAGACAGGGGGCAAATCAGCCCCAGCATTTT. It yields the protein CATSDSRQGANQPQHF.

This sequence joins TRBV11-2 and TRBJ1-3; TRBD1 aligns across 7 bases. The CDR3 consists of 17 residues. J gave up 0 bases and V 1 base, and 6 bases lay outside the gene matches. Germline CDR1 SGHAT, CDR2 FQNNGV. The CDR3 bases are TGTGCCAGCAGCTTAGTTGGGACAGCCAACTCTGGAAACACCATATATTTT. Amino acids: CASSLVGTANSGNTIYF.

The CDR3 coding sequence is TGTGCCAGCAGCTTAACGGGAGGGCTGGAGCAGTACTTC. Its protein is CASSLTGGLEQYF. The chain has TRBV5-4 and TRBJ2-7; 8 nucleotides align to TRBD2. The V gene's germline CDR1 is SGHNT and CDR2 YYREEE (reference sequence). V lost 2 bases to trimming and J lost 7 bases; unmatched junction nucleotides: 5. The CDR3 sequence is 13 residues long.

The rearrangement links TRBV7-6 to TRBJ1-6; 7 bases agree with TRBD1. The CDR3 length is 13 residues. V lost 4 bases and J lost 14; bases outside the gene matches: 8. The germline gives CDR1 SGHVS, CDR2 FNYEAQ. CDR3 DNA: TGTGCCAGCAGCTCTCCGGGACAGAGGGCCCTCCACTTT. This gives the protein CASSSPGQRALHF.

In this sample, this clone turned up once. This rearrangement joins TRBV11-2 to TRBJ1-1; D call uncertain. The length of the CDR3 is 12 residues. Germline values: CDR1 SGHAT, CDR2 FQNNGV. Trimming pared 3 bases from V and 7 bases from J, leaving 9 bases between. This CDR3 is CASSFPRGEAFF. The CDR3 DNA sequence: TGTGCCAGCAGCTTCCCCCGAGGTGAAGCTTTCTTT.

This rearrangement joins TRBV13 to TRBJ2-7, with D possibly TRBD1 on 6 matching bases. The CDR3 totals 15 residues. Per germline, CDR1 PRHDT and CDR2 FYEKMQ (reference sequence). The ends were cut back, 2 bases at V and 6 bases at J, with 17 bases in the middle. In DNA, the CDR3 is TGTGCCAGCAGCTTAAGGGCAGGGGATATTGGCGAGCAGTACTTC. Encoded protein: CASSLRAGDIGEQYF.

This clone was found once. V gene TRBV11-3 combines with J gene TRBJ2-4, with 7 bases aligning to TRBD1. After removal of 5 bases from V and 0 bases from J, the junction contained 7 bases not matched to a gene. The CDR3 loop spans 16 amino acids. Per the germline V gene, CDR1 is SGHNT and CDR2 is YENEEA. CDR3 in amino acids: CASSPEGGIAKNIQYF. The CDR3 DNA is TGTGCCAGCAGCCCGGAAGGGGGCATAGCCAAAAACATTCAGTACTTC.

This clone occurred a few times. The V call is TRBV11-3, the J call TRBJ2-7; 9 bases fit TRBD1. From germline, CDR1 is SGHNT and CDR2 YENEEA. The V gene end was trimmed by 5 bases and the J gene end by 5 bases; junction bases not matched to a gene: 4. The CDR3 has 13 amino acids. CDR3 bases: TGTGCCAGCAGCCTGGGACAGGGTGACGAGCAGTACTTC. It codes for CASSLGQGDEQYF.